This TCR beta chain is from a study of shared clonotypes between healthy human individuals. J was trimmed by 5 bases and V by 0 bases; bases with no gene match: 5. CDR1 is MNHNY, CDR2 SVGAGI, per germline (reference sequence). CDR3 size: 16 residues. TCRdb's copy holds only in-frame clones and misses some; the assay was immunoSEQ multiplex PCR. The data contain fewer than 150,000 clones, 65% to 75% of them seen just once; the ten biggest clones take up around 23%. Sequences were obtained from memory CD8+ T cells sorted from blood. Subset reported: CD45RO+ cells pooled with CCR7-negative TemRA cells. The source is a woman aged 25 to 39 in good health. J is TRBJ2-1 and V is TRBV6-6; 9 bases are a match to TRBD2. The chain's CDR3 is CASSYSSRGGNNEQFF. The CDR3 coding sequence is TGTGCCAGCAGTTACTCGTCGCGGGGGGGGAACAATGAGCAGTTCTTC.